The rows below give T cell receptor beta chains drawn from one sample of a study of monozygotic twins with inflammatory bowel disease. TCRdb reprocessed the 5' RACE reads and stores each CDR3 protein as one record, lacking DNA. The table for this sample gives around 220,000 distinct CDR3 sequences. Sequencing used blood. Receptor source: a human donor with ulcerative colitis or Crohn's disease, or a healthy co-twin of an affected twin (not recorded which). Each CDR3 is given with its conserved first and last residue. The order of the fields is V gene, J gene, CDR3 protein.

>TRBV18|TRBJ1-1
CASSPYGGVDGTEAFF
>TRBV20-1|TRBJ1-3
CSALGLGGNTIYF
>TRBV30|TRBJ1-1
CAWSRQGSEAFF
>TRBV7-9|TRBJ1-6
CASSLLDILISPLHF
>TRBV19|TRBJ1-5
CASSRLYQPRHF
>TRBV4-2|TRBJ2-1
CASSPRGDSYNEQFF
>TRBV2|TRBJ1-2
CASNRGPNYGYTF
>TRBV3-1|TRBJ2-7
CASSVDRSSYEQYF
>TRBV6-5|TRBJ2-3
CASSLAGGWTDTQYF
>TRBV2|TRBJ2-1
CASSRENNEQFF
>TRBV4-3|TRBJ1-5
CASSQGPDEGPQHF
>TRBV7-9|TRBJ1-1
CASSGGLGTEAFF
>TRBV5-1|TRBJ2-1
CASSLDPSPSYNQQFF
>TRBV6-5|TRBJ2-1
CASSYGGLGSSYNEQFF
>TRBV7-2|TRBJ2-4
CASSLAHAMGKNIQYF
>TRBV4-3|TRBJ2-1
CASSQEVGTSGRKRHNEQFF
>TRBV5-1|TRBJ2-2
CASTSTSFGELFF
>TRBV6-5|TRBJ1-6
CASSSGYRGKNSPLHF
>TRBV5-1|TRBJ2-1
CASSKAGGPENEQFF
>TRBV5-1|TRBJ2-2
CASRYGGGLDTGELFF
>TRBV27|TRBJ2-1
CASSFRLAGGHSYNEQFF
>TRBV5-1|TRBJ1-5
CASSLWGDNQPQHF
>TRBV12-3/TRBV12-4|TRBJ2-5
CASSFAFGRETQYF
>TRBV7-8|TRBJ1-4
CASKPGPVATNEKLFF
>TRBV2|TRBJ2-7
CASSEQVAYEQYF
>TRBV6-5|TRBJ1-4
CASSPSTTTNEKLFF
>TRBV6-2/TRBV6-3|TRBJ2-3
CASRGTSGHTDTQYF
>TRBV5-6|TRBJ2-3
CASSSGIATDTQYF
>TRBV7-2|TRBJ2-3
CASRPTSGGGTDTQYF
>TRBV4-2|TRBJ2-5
CASSQDPQETQYF
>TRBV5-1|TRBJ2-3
CASSYTGADTDTQYF
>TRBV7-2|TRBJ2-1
CASSLVRGLAFF
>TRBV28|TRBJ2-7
CASRKTGVVLF
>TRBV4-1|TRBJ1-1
CASSPGRAGVGEAFF
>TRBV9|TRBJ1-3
CDSSYYSSSGNTIYF
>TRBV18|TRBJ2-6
CASSEVGANVLTF
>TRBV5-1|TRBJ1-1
CASSLDRTNTEAFF
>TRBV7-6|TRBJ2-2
CASSPTSLNTGELFF
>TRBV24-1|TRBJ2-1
CATSASGTSMGNEQFF
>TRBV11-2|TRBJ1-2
CASSPTSAYGYTF
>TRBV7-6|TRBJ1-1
CASSLERFTGVSTEAFF
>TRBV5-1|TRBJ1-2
CASSSAAALYGYTF
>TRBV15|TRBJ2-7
CATSSHLNREQYF
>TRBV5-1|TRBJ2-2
CASSISTGSGELFF
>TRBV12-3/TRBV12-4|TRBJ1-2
CASSYESRNNYGYTF
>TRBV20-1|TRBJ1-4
CSARRTSATNEKLFF